A single sample is the source of the 8 T cell receptor beta chains below, sequenced in a study of blood T cells in healthy people across ages. A J-beta primer mix and a sample-barcoded 5' primer were used in a second PCR of roughly 6 to 11 cycles. Each CDR3 protein gets one entry after TCRdb re-called the 5' RACE reads with MiXCR. Of 500,000 to 600,000 distinct CDR3 sequences in the sample, 25% to 30% were seen once. The sequencing input was blood. The receptors were sampled from a woman in her 70s in good health.

This clonotype showed up just a few times. The J gene is TRBJ1-3, the V gene TRBV7-2, with D unclear. The CDR3 sequence is 12 residues long. Trimming pared 5 bases from V and 4 bases from J, leaving 6 bases between. The germline CDR1 and CDR2 sequences are SGHTA and FQGNSA. In DNA form, the CDR3 reads TGTGCCAGCAGCATTCAGGGAAACACCATATATTTT. Residues: CASSIQGNTIYF. Full variable domain (remainder filled in from reference TRBV7-2 and TRBJ1-3): GAGVSQSPSNKVTEKGKDVELRCDPISGHTALYWYRQSLGQGLEFLIYFQGNSAPDKSGLPSDRFSAERTGGSVSTLTIQRTQQEDSAVYLCASSIQGNTIYFGEGSWLTVV.

In its sample, this clonotype was seen a few times. The chain recombines TRBV12-3 or TRBV12-4 with TRBJ1-1; 7 nucleotides match TRBD1. The CDR3 is 16 residues long. The V segment lost 4 bases and the J segment 3 bases; nucleotides outside the gene matches: 11. The CDR3 sequence is CASSYERGQLHTEAFF. The CDR3 coding sequence is TGTGCCAGCAGTTATGAGAGGGGGCAATTACACACTGAAGCTTTCTTT.

Remarks on this clonotype: An end of the junction differs from the germline gene, which may be a read error. The rearrangement joins TRBV27 to TRBJ1-6; D is undetermined. This CDR3 spans 13 amino acids. CDR1 MNHEY and CDR2 SMNVEV come from the germline V gene (reference sequence). CDR3 DNA sequence: TGTGCCAGCAGTTTAGGGATCGATTCACCCCTCTACTTT. Protein: CASSLGIDSPLYF.

The V and J genes are TRBV20-1 and TRBJ2-7; perhaps TRBD2 as D (5 bases). This CDR3 comprises 13 residues. Trimming pared 3 bases from V and 5 bases from J, leaving 14 bases between. Germline values: CDR1 DFQATT, CDR2 SNEGSKA (reference sequence). As DNA, the CDR3 is TGCAGTGCTAGCCCCGCTTACGGGGACGAGCAGTACTTC. Protein: CSASPAYGDEQYF.

The V gene is TRBV6-2 or TRBV6-3, the J gene TRBJ2-7; D not resolved. CDR1 is MNHEY and CDR2 is SVGEGT in the germline V gene. Deletions cut 7 bases from V and 2 bases from J, with 9 bases between. CDR3 length: 12 residues. In DNA form, the CDR3 reads TGTGCCAGCAAGTCGGGCCCCTACGAGCAGTACTTC. Translating it yields CASKSGPYEQYF.

V is TRBV30 and J is TRBJ1-3; D is unresolved. This CDR3 comprises 14 residues. Looked up from germline, CDR1 is GTSNPN and CDR2 is SVGIG (reference sequence). The V and J ends lost 1 base and 0 bases respectively, with 7 bases between them. The CDR3 sequence is CAWSAGYSGNTIYF. In DNA, the CDR3 is TGTGCCTGGAGTGCGGGGTACTCTGGAAACACCATATATTTT.

This clonotype came up many times. The V call is TRBV6-2 or TRBV6-3, the J call TRBJ1-4; 9 bases agree with TRBD1. J was trimmed by 8 bases and V by 6 bases; bases with no gene match: 7. The CDR3 runs 14 residues. Germline V gene lookup returns CDR1 MNHEY and CDR2 SVGEGT. The CDR3 DNA reads as TGTGCCAGCAGGAAGACAGGGGGAGGAGAAAAACTGTTTTTT. Translated: CASRKTGGGEKLFF.

This clonotype was observed a handful of times. The chain couples TRBV25-1 to TRBJ1-2, with unresolved D. V lost 8 bases to trimming and J lost 4 bases, with 14 bases between them. CDR3 size: 13 residues. Germline CDR1 reads MGHDK; CDR2 reads SYGVNS. The CDR3 reads CASEPPLSYGYTF. Written as DNA, the CDR3 is TGTGCCAGCGAACCCCCGTTAAGCTATGGCTACACCTTC.